The next 6 T cell receptor beta chains were all read from a single sample in a study of shared clonotypes between healthy human individuals (dated by TCRdb to the early 2020s). Libraries were built with the immunoSEQ multiplex PCR assay. TCRdb holds this immuneACCESS table with in-frame rearrangements only. Some clones are missing; in checked studies, unresolved V genes explain under half, and the rest has no known cause. The sample yields 500,000 to 650,000 clones; around 78% were counted once. The ten biggest clones cover about 12% of the sample. The sequencing sample was made of PBMCs. The receptor set was obtained from a woman between 40 and 50 years old in good health. Some clones in this sample may be carry-over from other donors' samples.

The chain employs TRBV6-5 and TRBJ1-5, with a weak D call TRBD1 (5 bases). CDR3 length: 15 amino acids. In germline, CDR1 is MNHEY, CDR2 SVGAGI. Trimming pared 10 bases from V and 0 bases from J, leaving 16 bases between. CDR3 nucleotide sequence: TGTGCCACCCGACAACTAGGGGATAGCAATCAGCCCCAGCATTTT. Encoded protein: CATRQLGDSNQPQHF.

The chain uses TRBV15 and TRBJ2-4; the match to TRBD2 covers 9 bases. The V gene end was trimmed by 3 bases and the J gene end by 7 bases; junction bases not matched to a gene: 10. Germline V CDR1 and CDR2: LNHNV, YYDKDF (reference sequence). This CDR3 spans 16 amino acids. CDR3 sequence: CATSRTSGNVGNIQYF. The CDR3 DNA reads TGTGCCACCAGCAGGACTAGCGGCAACGTTGGGAACATTCAGTACTTC.

The V gene is TRBV14, the J gene TRBJ1-3, with D unclear. Germline lookup yields CDR1 SGHDN and CDR2 FVKESK. The length of the CDR3 is 13 residues. Between the trimmed V and J ends, which lost 0 bases and 4 bases, there was a span of 4 bases. The chain's CDR3 is CASSQDRGNTIYF. In DNA, the CDR3 is TGTGCCAGCAGCCAAGACAGGGGAAACACCATATATTTT. The entire variable domain, with the rest obtained from reference TRBV14 and TRBJ1-3, is as follows: EAGVTQFPSHSVIEKGQTVTLRCDPISGHDNLYWYRRVMGKEIKFLLHFVKESKQDESGMPNNRFLAERTGGTYSTLKVQPAELEDSGVYFCASSQDRGNTIYFGEGSWLTVV.

The chain's CDR3 is CASSETGCNQPQHF. CDR3 coding DNA: TGTGCCAGCAGTGAAACAGGGTGCAATCAGCCCCAGCATTTT. The rearrangement joins TRBV6-4 to TRBJ1-5, with D possibly being TRBD1 (6 bases). Looked up from germline, CDR1 is MRHNA and CDR2 is SNTAGT. The V and J ends lost 3 bases and 2 bases respectively, with 8 bases between them. The CDR3 is made up of 14 amino acids.

The chain carries TRBV10-3 and TRBJ2-3, with 9 bases that match TRBD2. CDR3 length: 13 amino acids. Germline loops: CDR1 ENHRY, CDR2 SYGVKD. V shed 10 bases, J shed 2 bases, and the junction held 4 bases outside the gene matches. The CDR3 DNA is TGTGCCACTAGCGGGGACAACACAGATACGCAGTATTTT. Encoded protein: CATSGDNTDTQYF.

J is TRBJ2-4 and V is TRBV14; 7 positions match TRBD1. This CDR3 spans 14 amino acids. V shed 4 bases, J shed 9 bases, and the junction held 9 bases outside the gene matches. CDR1 is SGHDN and CDR2 is FVKESK in the germline V gene. This CDR3 is CASSPLTGFGIQYF. CDR3 sequence (DNA): TGTGCCAGCAGCCCATTGACAGGGTTCGGCATTCAGTACTTC.